This is a list of T cell receptor beta chains from one sample in a study of shared clonotypes between healthy human individuals. Measured with immunoSEQ multiplex PCR; TCRdb has only the in-frame clones, and not every one. The sample has 800,000 to 1,200,000 clones; around three quarters are singletons. Sequencing input: memory CD4+ T cells from PBMCs. Receptors were obtained from a man between 18 and 35 years old in good health. Some clones in this sample may be carry-over from other donors' samples. Both conserved end residues are part of each CDR3. A D gene is named only where the DNA matches it firmly. Clone size is shown for a subset of rows, as once, few, many or a class of expanded clone.

V	J	D	size	DNA	CDR3
TRBV14	TRBJ1-1	NA	NA	TGTGCCAGCAGCCAAGCCGTCGAGCCCTACACTGAAGCTTTCTTT	CASSQAVEPYTEAFF
TRBV19	TRBJ1-2	NA	NA	TGTGCCAGTAGTAATGATGACCGGGGCCCAGCGCTTGAATATGGCTACACCTTC	CASSNDDRGPALEYGYTF
TRBV7-9	TRBJ2-5	NA	NA	TGTGCCAGCAGCGCGGGATATGAGCTTGGAGGTTTAAGGGAGACCCAGTACTTC	CASSAGYELGGLRETQYF
TRBV5-4	TRBJ1-4	TRBD1	NA	TGTGCCAGCAGCGAGGGGATTGGGACAGGCAATGAAAAACTGTTTTTT	CASSEGIGTGNEKLFF
TRBV9	TRBJ2-7	TRBD1	NA	TGTGCCAGCAGCGCAGGCCGACAGGGCACCTACGAGCAGTACTTC	CASSAGRQGTYEQYF
TRBV19	TRBJ2-3	TRBD2	once	TGTGCCAGTTTATGGCGGGAGTGTGGAACAGATACGCAGTATTTT	CASLWRECGTDTQYF
TRBV19	TRBJ2-1	TRBD1	NA	TGTGCCAGTAGTGGACAGGGGGCAAGAAATGAGCAGTTCTTC	CASSGQGARNEQFF
TRBV7-9	TRBJ2-1	NA	NA	TGTGCCAGCAGCCCCCGAGGAGCGGAGCAGTTCTTC	CASSPRGAEQFF
TRBV7-3	TRBJ2-5	NA	once	TGTGCCAGCAGCGCCAGGGGCCAAGAGACCCAGTACTTC	CASSARGQETQYF
TRBV11-2	TRBJ1-5	NA	NA	TGTGCCAGCAGCGCCGGGACGGGGTATGGCAATCAGCCCCAGCATTTT	CASSAGTGYGNQPQHF
TRBV5-4	TRBJ2-6	NA	NA	TGTGCCAGCAGCTCCAACTCTGGGGCCAACGTCCTGACTTTC	CASSSNSGANVLTF
TRBV28	TRBJ2-5	TRBD1	NA	TGTGCCAGCTACGAAAAGGGGACAGGCCCAGCGGCCCAGTACTTC	CASYEKGTGPAAQYF
TRBV6-4	TRBJ1-1	TRBD1	NA	TGTGCCAGCAGATCTAGGGACAGGGGGCGCGAAACTGAAGCTTTCTTT	CASRSRDRGRETEAFF
TRBV10-3	TRBJ2-5	TRBD2	NA	TGTGCCTCCGGACTAGCGGGAGCGGGGGAGACCCAGTACTTC	CASGLAGAGETQYF
TRBV5-1	TRBJ2-1	NA	many	TGCGCCAGCCGCGTCGTCTTGGCTGCTGAGCAGTTCTTC	CASRVVLAAEQFF
TRBV2	TRBJ2-1	NA	NA	TGTGCCAGCATTGCGGCGGGCTCCTACAATGAGCAGTTCTTC	CASIAAGSYNEQFF
TRBV5-1	TRBJ1-5	TRBD1	NA	TGCGCCAGCAGCTGGACAGGGGATAGCAATCAGCCCCAGCATTTT	CASSWTGDSNQPQHF
TRBV25-1	TRBJ2-1	NA	NA	TGTGCCAGCAGTGAATCCCTACCCGCGCAGGGGAATGAGCAGTTCTTC	CASSESLPAQGNEQFF
TRBV6-5	TRBJ1-2	NA	NA	TGTGCCAGCAGTTACTCTTTGGGGGGGAAAAACTATGGCTACACCTTC	CASSYSLGGKNYGYTF
TRBV29-1	TRBJ2-7	NA	NA	TGCAGCGCACTCCCTCGGAGACCGGTCGGGAAAGACTACGAGCAGTACTTC	CSALPRRPVGKDYEQYF
TRBV9	TRBJ1-6	NA	many	TGTGCCAGCACCCAGGGTCTAGATAATTCACCCCTCCACTTT	CASTQGLDNSPLHF
TRBV28	TRBJ2-5	NA	NA	TGTGCCAGCAGGAAAACTAGAAATAAAGAGACCCAGTACTTC	CASRKTRNKETQYF
TRBV27	TRBJ1-4	NA	NA	TGTGCCAGCAGTCCTAGACAGAACCTTAATGAAAAACTGTTTTTT	CASSPRQNLNEKLFF
TRBV18	TRBJ2-7	TRBD1	NA	TGTGCCAGCTCCTCCGGGACAGGGCCATACGAGCAGTACTTC	CASSSGTGPYEQYF
TRBV27	TRBJ1-2	NA	NA	TGTGCCAGCAGTTTCCTCCCCGGCGGGGGGGGCTACACCTTC	CASSFLPGGGGYTF
TRBV5-6	TRBJ2-7	NA	NA	TGTGCCAGCAGCTTGGCGACGCCGAGCTCCTACGAGCAGTACTTC	CASSLATPSSYEQYF
TRBV2	TRBJ2-1	NA	NA	TGTGCCAGCAGCGCAGAACAGGCTCAAACCGGCAATGAGCAGTTCTTC	CASSAEQAQTGNEQFF
TRBV5-1	TRBJ1-4	NA	NA	TGCGCCAGCAGCTTTTCAGCAGGGACTGTTGAAAAACTGTTTTTT	CASSFSAGTVEKLFF
TRBV30	TRBJ2-1	TRBD2	once	TGTGCCTGGAGTACCGGACTAGCGGGGGTAGTTGAGCAGTTCTTC	CAWSTGLAGVVEQFF
TRBV7-2	TRBJ2-1	TRBD2	NA	TGTGCCAGCAGCCCGAGCACTAGCGGCGAGCAGTTCTTC	CASSPSTSGEQFF
TRBV29-1	TRBJ2-3	NA	NA	TGCAGCGTTGTTGAGGACAACTCTAGCACAGATACGCAGTATTTT	CSVVEDNSSTDTQYF
TRBV2	TRBJ2-7	NA	NA	TGTGCCAGCAGTGAATTTGGTGGGACATGGAAGGGTTTC	CASSEFGGTWKGF
TRBV19	TRBJ1-5	NA	once	TGTGCCAGTAGTTATTCAGGGGAACAGCCCCAGCATTTT	CASSYSGEQPQHF
TRBV5-4	TRBJ2-6	NA	NA	TGTGCCACCCAACTAAAGGGGGGCCCTCCTGGGGCCAACGTCCTGACTTTC	CATQLKGGPPGANVLTF
TRBV19	TRBJ2-5	NA	few	TGTGCCCGGAGGGGGGCCCAAGAGACCCAGTACTTC	CARRGAQETQYF
TRBV19	TRBJ2-3	TRBD2	NA	TGTGCCATCGCCAGAGCGGGAGGCGGCACAGATACGCAGTATTTT	CAIARAGGGTDTQYF
TRBV5-1	TRBJ1-1	NA	NA	TGCGCCAGCAGCTTGCGCATCATGAACACTGAAGCTTTCTTT	CASSLRIMNTEAFF
TRBV30	TRBJ1-2	NA	NA	TGTGCCTCTTCGGGAGGCCTAAACTATGGCTACACCTTC	CASSGGLNYGYTF
TRBV29-1	TRBJ1-1	NA	NA	TGCAGCGTTGAAGAGGTAGGGAACACTGAAGCTTTCTTT	CSVEEVGNTEAFF
TRBV7-3	TRBJ1-3	NA	few	TGTGCCAGCAGCCCGACAACTCGGCGGAACACCATATATTTT	CASSPTTRRNTIYF
TRBV5-1	TRBJ2-6	NA	NA	TGCGCCAGCAGCCTACTAGGGTCGACGAGCTCTGGGGCCAACGTCCTGACTTTC	CASSLLGSTSSGANVLTF
TRBV6-1	TRBJ2-3	TRBD2	NA	TGTGCCAGCAGCCCCGGACTAGCGGGTACAGATACGCAGTATTTT	CASSPGLAGTDTQYF
TRBV28	TRBJ2-7	NA	NA	TGTGCCAGCACCCAAGGGGGCTACGAGCAGTACTTC	CASTQGGYEQYF
TRBV6-1	TRBJ1-2	NA	once	TGTGCCAGCAGTGAAGCTTTGGGAGGGGCTAACTATGGCTACACCTTC	CASSEALGGANYGYTF
TRBV11-2	TRBJ2-1	TRBD2	NA	TGTGCCAGCACCCAAGGGGCGGGAGGCTACAATGAGCAGTTCTTC	CASTQGAGGYNEQFF
TRBV5-4	TRBJ2-3	TRBD2	once	TGTGCCAGCAGCCGACTAGCAGAGAGCACAGATACGCAGTATTTT	CASSRLAESTDTQYF
TRBV28	TRBJ2-7	NA	NA	TGTGCCAGCAGTATACCGACAGCTCCAGCCTACGAGCAGTACTTC	CASSIPTAPAYEQYF
TRBV28	TRBJ1-2	NA	NA	TGTGCCAGCAGTTTATTTTCAGGCTTCGAGGCCGGCGGCTACACCTTC	CASSLFSGFEAGGYTF
TRBV7-3	TRBJ1-1	NA	NA	TGTGCCAGCAGCTTATATACGAACACTGAAGCTTTCTTT	CASSLYTNTEAFF
TRBV5-8	TRBJ2-3	NA	NA	TGTGCCAGCAGCCTGGGGGCTAGCCGACACACAGATACGCAGTATTTT	CASSLGASRHTDTQYF
TRBV7-9	TRBJ2-7	TRBD2	NA	TGTGCCAGCAGCTTAGCGGGAGGGCCCACTAGATACGAGCAGTACTTC	CASSLAGGPTRYEQYF
TRBV5-1	TRBJ1-3	NA	NA	TGCGCCAGCAGCTTGGAAGACAGCTCCTCTGGAAACACCATATATTTT	CASSLEDSSSGNTIYF
TRBV5-1	TRBJ1-5	TRBD1	NA	TGCGCCAGCAGCTGGGGACAGGGGGAACAGCCCCAGCATTTT	CASSWGQGEQPQHF
TRBV5-6	TRBJ2-3	NA	NA	TGTGCCAGCAGCTTGCCGGCAGCACAGCACACAGATACGCAGTATTTT	CASSLPAAQHTDTQYF
TRBV2	TRBJ2-1	NA	NA	TGTGCCAGCAGTGACGAACAGCCTTACAATGAGCAGTTCTTC	CASSDEQPYNEQFF